Presented here are 23 T cell receptor beta chains from one specimen sequenced in a study of Graves' ophthalmopathy and Graves' hyperthyroidism. TCR beta CDR3 regions were amplified from RNA transcripts. HTBI primers served in a first-round RT-PCR, which a second-round multiplex PCR followed. A single record per CDR3 protein comes from TCRdb applying MiXCR to the multiplex PCR reads. Of more than 300,000 distinct CDR3 sequences detected, approximately 15% appear once; the ten largest clones hold roughly 7%. The sequenced sample was peripheral blood. All receptors come from a woman aged 18-29 years with stable Graves' hyperthyroidism.

There are a few counts of this clonotype. CDR3 loop: CASSPGLAGGDEQFF. Here the CDR3 DNA reads TGTGCCAGCAGCCCGGGACTAGCGGGGGGAGATGAGCAGTTCTTC. The chain recombines TRBV7-8 with TRBJ2-1, with TRBD2 identical over 15 bases. Germline loops: CDR1 SGHVS, CDR2 FQNEAQ. The trim removed 5 bases at V and 8 bases at J, leaving 4 bases unmatched. The CDR3 is 15 amino acids.

This clonotype occurred many times. This chain uses TRBV12-5 with TRBJ2-2, with D possibly TRBD1 on 6 matching bases. Between the trimmed V and J ends, which lost 8 bases and 7 bases, there was a span of 14 bases. The germline V gene encodes CDR1 LGHNT and CDR2 FRNRAP. This CDR3 is built from 13 residues. In DNA form, the CDR3 reads TGTGCTAGTCGATCCAGGGGTGACGGGGAGCTGTTTTTT. Translation: CASRSRGDGELFF. Full variable domain (outside the CDR3, taken from reference TRBV12-5 and TRBJ2-2): DARVTQTPRHKVTEMGQEVTMRCQPILGHNTVFWYRQTMMQGLELLAYFRNRAPLDDSGMPKDRFSAEMPDATLATLKIQPSEPRDSAVYFCASRSRGDGELFFGEGSRLTVL.

This sequence joins TRBV11-1 and TRBJ2-5, with unresolved D. The V gene's germline CDR1 is SGHAT and CDR2 FQDESV (reference sequence). Trimming stripped 5 bases from V and 5 bases from J, with 24 bases between. The CDR3 extends over 17 amino acids. CDR3 sequence (DNA): TGTGCCAGCAGCCCATCCCTGATGTGGTACTCCGCTGAGACCCAGTACTTC. This codes for CASSPSLMWYSAETQYF.

This clonotype has a count of ten or more. The V call is TRBV11-2, the J call TRBJ1-1, with TRBD1 matching 7 bases. V trimming: 5 bases; J trimming: 2 bases; junction bases outside the gene matches: 17. The CDR3 is 18 amino acids. The germline V gene has CDR1 SGHAT and CDR2 FQNNGV. CDR3 DNA sequence: TGTGCCAGCAGCCCTCAGGGGGGGCGCGTATTTGGAAACACTGAAGCTTTCTTT. Its protein product is CASSPQGGRVFGNTEAFF.

This clonotype was detected many times. This rearrangement joins TRBV20-1 to TRBJ2-5; D possibly uses TRBD1 or TRBD2 (6 bases each). Trimming shortened V by 6 bases and J by 0 bases, and 11 bases separated the two germline ends. CDR3 length equals 13 residues. Germline assignment: CDR1 DFQATT and CDR2 SNEGSKA (reference sequence). The CDR3 protein is CSAGRGHQETQYF. The CDR3 nucleotides are TGCAGTGCAGGCCGGGGGCACCAAGAGACCCAGTACTTC.

This clonotype occurred many times. The chain is built from TRBV6-1 and TRBJ2-7, with 9 nucleotides matching TRBD1. The length of the CDR3 is 16 residues. Germline-derived CDR1 and CDR2 are MNHNS and SASEGT. V gave up 8 bases and J gave up 2 bases; unmatched junction bases: 13. DNA of the CDR3: TGTGCCAGCCACCAAATTAGCCGGGACAGGGCCTACGAGCAGTACTTC. It yields the protein CASHQISRDRAYEQYF.

This clonotype appeared many times. This chain joins TRBV29-1 and TRBJ2-7; D tentatively fits TRBD1 or TRBD2 (5 bases each). Germline CDR1 reads SQVTM; CDR2 reads ANQGSEA. The CDR3 length is 13 residues. Between the trimmed V and J ends, which lost 4 bases and 0 bases, there was a span of 10 bases. The CDR3 nucleotides are TGCAGCGTTGCCCCCGGGACCTCCTACGAGCAGTACTTC. It encodes CSVAPGTSYEQYF.

A single count supports this clonotype. Being one base from a much bigger clone, this may be a read error. This rearrangement joins TRBV6-5 to TRBJ1-2; D might be TRBD1 (6 bases). The germline V gene encodes CDR1 MNHEY and CDR2 SVGAGI. CDR3 length equals 14 residues. In nucleotides, the CDR3 is TGTGTCAGCAGTATACAGGGTGGAGTAGGGGGCTACACCTTC. It yields the protein CVSSIQGGVGGYTF.

In its sample, this clonotype was seen many times. The chain combines TRBV7-2 with TRBJ2-2, with D perhaps being TRBD1 or TRBD2 (6 bases each). The CDR3 contains 14 residues. Trimming removed 3 bases at V and 7 bases at J, with 12 bases between. The V gene's germline CDR1 is SGHTA and CDR2 FQGNSA. The CDR3 sequence is CASSFGGPSGELFF. As DNA, the CDR3 is TGTGCCAGCAGCTTCGGGGGCCCGAGCGGGGAGCTGTTTTTT.

This clonotype was detected ten times or more. This chain uses TRBV6-1 with TRBJ1-2; tentatively, D is TRBD1 (6 bases). Germline V gene sequence: CDR1 MNHNS, CDR2 SASEGT. This CDR3 contains 15 residues. The V gene lost 9 bases and the J gene lost 5 bases, with 22 bases spanning the gap. The CDR3 loop is CASTRAGAARYGYTF. The CDR3, as DNA: TGTGCCAGTACTAGAGCGGGGGCAGCGAGGTATGGCTACACCTTC.

Many counts were recorded for this clonotype. This chain connects TRBV12-3 or TRBV12-4 to TRBJ1-2; tentative D call: TRBD1 (6 bases). Trimming cost V 3 bases and J 5 bases, with 13 bases left between them. CDR3 size: 14 residues. CDR3 region: CASSLGGAWYGYTF. The CDR3 DNA reads as TGTGCCAGCAGTTTGGGGGGGGCTTGGTATGGCTACACCTTC.

As regards this clonotype: One junction end disagrees with the germline gene, perhaps due to a read error. V gene TRBV3-1 combines with J gene TRBJ1-6; D remains ambiguous. This CDR3 spans 15 amino acids. CDR1 and CDR2 (germline): LGHDT, YNNKEL (reference sequence). CDR3 region: CASSQGGLGLSHLHF. The CDR3, as DNA: TGTGCCAGCAGCCAGGGAGGACTAGGCCTTTCACACCTCCACTTT.

This clonotype was found a few times. A single base separates this from a much larger clone, so it may be a read error. The V and J genes are TRBV20-1 and TRBJ1-1; perhaps TRBD1 as D (5 bases). The CDR3 spans 15 residues. Germline V lookup: CDR1 DFQATT, CDR2 SNEGSKA (reference sequence). Here the CDR3 reads CSDRFGSRDGAEAFF. In nucleotides, the CDR3 is TGCAGTGATAGATTTGGAAGCAGGGATGGAGCTGAAGCTTTCTTT.

This clonotype was detected ten times or more. The rearrangement links TRBV27 to TRBJ1-1; D remains unclear. Trimming pared 5 bases from V and 3 bases from J, leaving 10 bases between. The germline CDR1 and CDR2 sequences are MNHEY and SMNVEV (reference sequence). This CDR3 is built from 13 residues. As DNA, the CDR3 is TGTGCCAGCAGTCATGCATGGGACACTGAAGCTTTCTTT. Translated, it gives CASSHAWDTEAFF.

This clonotype has a count of ten or more. The gene calls are TRBV5-1 and TRBJ1-1, with D maybe TRBD1 (6 bases). This CDR3 contains 16 residues. Germline V lookup: CDR1 SGHRS, CDR2 YFSETQ. Deletions cut 2 bases from V and 4 bases from J, with 18 bases between. The CDR3 bases are TGCGCCAGCAGCTTAGAAGTCGGGGGCAGTGGCACTGAAGCTTTCTTT. This translates into CASSLEVGGSGTEAFF.

This clonotype was counted at least ten times. The chain links TRBV6-5 to TRBJ1-5; no clear D. CDR3 length equals 14 residues. Germline-derived CDR1 and CDR2 are MNHEY and SVGAGI. Trimming left V 3 bases short and J 0 bases short, with 6 bases between. CDR3 region: CASSYSYSNQPQHF. CDR3 nucleotide sequence: TGTGCCAGCAGTTATTCTTATAGCAATCAGCCCCAGCATTTT.

This clonotype has ten or more counts. The chain joins TRBV12-3 or TRBV12-4 to TRBJ1-3, with 7 bases identical to TRBD1. The CDR3 is 12 amino acids. With V trimmed by 4 bases and J by 11 bases, 5 bases remained unmatched. CDR3 amino acids: CASSSRQGSIYF. CDR3 DNA sequence: TGTGCCAGCAGTTCCCGACAGGGTTCCATATATTTT.

There are a few counts of this clonotype. The chain combines TRBV2 with TRBJ1-3; 7 bases fit TRBD1. Looked up from germline, CDR1 is SNHLY and CDR2 is FYNNEI. The V and J ends lost 8 bases and 4 bases, in that order; junction bases with no gene match: 2. The CDR3 sequence is 12 residues long. The CDR3 sequence is CASDRVGNTIYF. The CDR3, as DNA: TGTGCCAGCGACAGGGTAGGAAACACCATATATTTT.

The sample holds many counts of this clonotype. J is TRBJ2-4 and V is TRBV6-1; tentative D call: TRBD1 (6 bases). The V gene's germline CDR1 is MNHNS and CDR2 SASEGT. With 5 bases removed from V and 4 bases from J, the gap between germline ends came to 30 bases. The length of the CDR3 is 20 residues. The CDR3: CASSQIGGDAGQLGKNIQYF. CDR3 sequence (DNA): TGTGCCAGCAGTCAAATAGGGGGTGACGCCGGACAGCTCGGGAAAAACATTCAGTACTTC.

This clonotype has ten or more counts. This CDR3 reads CASKWAGTNSYEQYF. In nucleotides, the CDR3 is TGTGCCAGCAAATGGGCGGGGACCAACTCCTACGAGCAGTACTTC. The chain recombines TRBV6-2 or TRBV6-3 with TRBJ2-7; possible D gene TRBD2, 6 bases. This CDR3 has 15 amino acids. Trimming pared 7 bases from V and 0 bases from J, leaving 16 bases between. CDR1 and CDR2 from the germline V gene are MNHEY and SVGEGT.

This clonotype was detected many times. The chain has TRBV7-8 and TRBJ1-5, with D maybe TRBD1 (5 bases). Deletions cut 5 bases from V and 2 bases from J, with 16 bases between. The CDR3 covers 16 residues. Germline CDR1 and CDR2: SGHVS and FQNEAQ. The CDR3 spells CASSPAGRVGNQPQHF. CDR3 DNA sequence: TGTGCCAGCAGCCCAGCGGGCAGGGTCGGCAATCAGCCCCAGCATTTT.

This clonotype has at least ten counts. The CDR3 DNA sequence: TGTGCCAGCAGCTTAGTGGTGACCGGGACAGGCAGCTACGAGCAGTACTTC. Translation: CASSLVVTGTGSYEQYF. The V and J genes are TRBV11-2 and TRBJ2-7; 8 bases align to TRBD1. The junction had 11 bases not matched to a gene; V was cut back by 1 base and J by 3 bases. This CDR3 spans 17 amino acids. Germline V CDR1 and CDR2: SGHAT, FQNNGV.

This clonotype came up many times. DNA of the CDR3: TGTGCCAGCAGCTTCCAGACAGGGCTCGAGCAGTACTTC. This codes for CASSFQTGLEQYF. J is TRBJ2-7 and V is TRBV9; TRBD1 aligns across 7 bases. The CDR3 contains 13 residues. Germline CDR1 reads SGDLS; CDR2 reads YYNGEE. Unmatched junction bases numbered 7, after V lost 4 bases and J lost 6 bases.